Included here is one TCR beta chain sequence, with context. The sample originates from a study of T-cell reconstitution after alpha-beta-depleted transplantation in children. CDR3 length: 16 amino acids. Trimming pared 6 bases from V and 7 bases from J, leaving 22 bases between. In germline, CDR1 is MNHEY, CDR2 SVGEGT. Unique molecular identifiers were incorporated into the prepared TCRbeta library. TCRdb redid the calling of the PCR reads with MiXCR, one entry per CDR3 protein. The table has 300,000 to 400,000 distinct CDR3 sequences, about 14% seen once. The TCR sequence derives from a human donor who donated a stem cell graft to a child with Fanconi anemia. The rearrangement uses TRBV6-2 or TRBV6-3 and TRBJ2-4; a possible D gene is TRBD2 (5 bases). The starting material was PBMCs, obtained from the stem cell graft. CDR3 loop: CASSPSRMVRRNIQYF. CDR3 bases: TGTGCCAGCAGCCCTAGCCGTATGGTTCGGCGGAACATTCAGTACTTC.